The 13 T cell receptor beta chains given below trace back to one sample, sequenced in a study of beta chain features in type 1 diabetes. Since all of the isolated RNA was reverse transcribed, expressed TCRB transcripts were what got sequenced. This table comes from immunoSEQ multiplex PCR, and its TCRdb copy is limited to in-frame clones, with some not included. The sample carries 850,000 to 900,000 clones, roughly 16% recorded once. Sequenced input: naive CD4+ T cells from blood. These receptors were taken from a woman aged 18-35 years in good health.

The chain uses TRBV19 and TRBJ2-1; a weak D match, TRBD1 (5 bases). Between the trimmed V and J ends, which lost 8 bases and 0 bases, there was a span of 11 bases. The germline V gene encodes CDR1 LNHDA and CDR2 SQIVND (reference sequence). This CDR3 contains 14 residues. The CDR3 DNA sequence: TGTGCCAGTTCCGACAGCTACTCCTACAATGAGCAGTTCTTC. Translating it yields CASSDSYSYNEQFF.

The chain employs TRBV7-3 and TRBJ2-3; D ambiguous. Germline-derived CDR1 and CDR2 are SGHTA and FQGTGA. V lost 4 bases, J lost 6 bases, and 17 bases lay in between. The CDR3 sequence is 15 residues long. Here the CDR3 DNA reads TGTGCCAGCAGCTCAACCCGGAAGATGCGGGATACGCAGTATTTT. This codes for CASSSTRKMRDTQYF.

This chain uses TRBV4-1 with TRBJ2-1; 10 positions agree with TRBD2. This CDR3 contains 16 residues. V dropped 2 bases and J dropped 6; count of bases not matched to a gene: 7. From germline, CDR1 is MGHRA and CDR2 YSYEKL. CDR3 amino acids: CASSQTLASGSNEQFF. Written as DNA, the CDR3 is TGCGCCAGCAGCCAAACCTTGGCTAGCGGGAGCAATGAGCAGTTCTTC.

V usage is TRBV29-1 and J usage is TRBJ1-2; D might be TRBD1 (5 bases). Trimming took off 6 bases at V and 8 bases at J, with 16 bases between the two ends. CDR1 and CDR2 from the germline V gene are SQVTM and ANQGSEA. The CDR3 covers 12 residues. The CDR3, as DNA: TGCAGCGTAACCGGGACCGAAAAGGGCTACACCTTC. Translation gives CSVTGTEKGYTF. Complete variable domain (other parts from reference TRBV29-1 and TRBJ1-2): SAVISQKPSRDICQRGTSLTIQCQVDSQVTMMFWYRQQPGQSLTLIATANQGSEATYESGFVIDKFPISRPNLTFSTLTVSNMSPEDSSIYLCSVTGTEKGYTFGSGTRLTVV.

V and J are TRBV7-9 and TRBJ1-2; D may be TRBD1 (6 bases). The CDR3 spans 14 residues. Germline-derived CDR1 and CDR2 are SEHNR and FQNEAQ (reference sequence). V was pared by 1 base and J by 7 bases, with 13 bases between. CDR3 coding DNA: TGTGCCAGCAGCTTAGGTACAGGGTTCCCTGGCTACACCTTC. This translates into CASSLGTGFPGYTF.

Only a few counts were recorded for this clone. CDR3 protein: CASSLGLAGSSEQFF. The DNA of the CDR3 is TGTGCCAGCAGTTTGGGACTAGCGGGCAGTAGTGAGCAGTTCTTC. This rearrangement joins TRBV28 to TRBJ2-1, with 12 bases matching TRBD2. Per the germline V gene, CDR1 is MDHEN and CDR2 is SYDVKM. V gave up 3 bases and J gave up 9 bases; unmatched junction bases: 6. This CDR3 comprises 15 residues.

This clone was observed a handful of times. V and J are TRBV7-3 and TRBJ2-3, with 7 bases that match TRBD2. Per the germline V gene, CDR1 is SGHTA and CDR2 is FQGTGA. With 2 bases clipped from V and 3 bases from J, the junction kept 2 bases outside the gene matches. CDR3 length: 14 amino acids. CDR3 protein: CASSLDGRTDTQYF. In nucleotides, the CDR3 is TGTGCCAGCAGCTTAGACGGGAGGACAGATACGCAGTATTTT.

The chain couples TRBV7-2 to TRBJ1-2; D remains unclear. In germline, CDR1 is SGHTA, CDR2 FQGNSA. With 4 bases removed from V and 0 bases from J, the gap between germline ends came to 0 bases. The CDR3 runs to 11 residues. DNA for the CDR3: TGTGCCAGCAGCTCTAACTATGGCTACACCTTC. Amino acid sequence: CASSSNYGYTF.

V gene TRBV6-5 combines with J gene TRBJ1-2; D not resolved. V was pared by 5 bases and J by 4 bases, with 17 bases between. The CDR3 covers 15 residues. Germline CDR1 is MNHEY and CDR2 is SVGAGI. The CDR3 DNA follows: TGTGCCAGCAGTAACCACAACATTCCTGGCTATGGCTACACCTTC. The encoded protein is CASSNHNIPGYGYTF.

This clone showed up just once. The chain joins TRBV7-2 to TRBJ1-2, with D possibly being TRBD1 (5 bases). V was clipped by 2 bases and J by 8 bases, with 9 bases between them. The length of the CDR3 is 12 residues. Germline-derived CDR1 and CDR2 are SGHTA and FQGNSA. The CDR3 loop is CASSLWGEGYTF. In DNA, the CDR3 is TGTGCCAGCAGCTTATGGGGCGAGGGCTACACCTTC. Combining the CDR3 with reference TRBV7-2 and TRBJ1-2 gives the whole variable domain GAGVSQSPSNKVTEKGKDVELRCDPISGHTALYWYRQSLGQGLEFLIYFQGNSAPDKSGLPSDRFSAERTGGSVSTLTIQRTQQEDSAVYLCASSLWGEGYTFGSGTRLTVV.

The CDR3 region is CASSSAGTLVFDGYTF. The CDR3 coding sequence is TGTGCCAGCAGTTCTGCCGGGACACTTGTTTTCGATGGCTACACCTTC. This rearrangement joins TRBV28 to TRBJ1-2, with a possible D match to TRBD1 (6 bases). The V end lost 4 bases, the J end lost 6 bases, and 21 bases lay between the germline ends. The CDR3 sequence is 16 residues long. Germline V gene data show CDR1 as MDHEN and CDR2 as SYDVKM.

This chain joins TRBV7-9 and TRBJ1-1; 7 bases line up with TRBD1. The germline CDR1 and CDR2 sequences are SEHNR and FQNEAQ (reference sequence). Germline trimming cut 5 bases from V and 11 bases from J; bases unmatched to any gene: 11. This CDR3 is built from 13 residues. Here the CDR3 reads CASSRLTGMDAFF. The CDR3 region has the DNA TGTGCCAGCAGCCGTTTGACAGGGATGGATGCTTTCTTT.

This clone was detected a few times. The genes are TRBV28 and TRBJ1-1; 7 nucleotides agree with TRBD1. CDR3 size: 15 residues. From germline, CDR1 is MDHEN and CDR2 SYDVKM. V shed 8 bases and J 3 bases; nucleotides not matched to a gene: 12. CDR3 sequence: CASRTSGTADTEAFF. CDR3 nucleotide sequence: TGTGCCAGCCGAACTTCCGGGACAGCGGACACTGAAGCTTTCTTT. Full variable domain (outside the CDR3, taken from reference TRBV28 and TRBJ1-1): DVKVTQSSRYLVKRTGEKVFLECVQDMDHENMFWYRQDPGLGLRLIYFSYDVKMKEKGDIPEGYSVSREKKERFSLILESASTNQTSMYLCASRTSGTADTEAFFGQGTRLTVV.